There are a few counts of the clone carrying this T cell receptor (beta chain). Its cognate antigen is unknown. This sample stems from a study of cytomegalovirus exposure and HLA in healthy donors. The wider study: The 100 million to 120 million unique TCR beta sequences, from around 200 million T cells, were found by an earlier analysis. An early data release held some 85 million unique TCRs from HLA-typed donors.

Notes on the study in general: CMV antigen specificity of a few CMV-associated chains was confirmed in vitro.

Germline lookup yields CDR1 MDHEN and CDR2 SYDVKM. This CDR3 region has 15 residues. The ends lost 6 bases at V and 8 bases at J; junction bases unmatched: 9. Vbeta (60) and Jbeta (13) primers were used in the PCR. Assay: immunoSEQ multiplex PCR; the TCRdb copy retains only in-frame clones and omits some. The table lists some 150,000 clones, around 79% of them singletons. The source is a man aged 40-55 years in good health and CMV-seronegative. The source material was PBMCs. The chain links TRBV28 to TRBJ2-4, with TRBD1 matching 11 bases. CDR3 DNA sequence: TGTGCCAGCAGCTACACCGGGACAGGGGGTCACATTCAGTACTTC. It specifies CASSYTGTGGHIQYF.